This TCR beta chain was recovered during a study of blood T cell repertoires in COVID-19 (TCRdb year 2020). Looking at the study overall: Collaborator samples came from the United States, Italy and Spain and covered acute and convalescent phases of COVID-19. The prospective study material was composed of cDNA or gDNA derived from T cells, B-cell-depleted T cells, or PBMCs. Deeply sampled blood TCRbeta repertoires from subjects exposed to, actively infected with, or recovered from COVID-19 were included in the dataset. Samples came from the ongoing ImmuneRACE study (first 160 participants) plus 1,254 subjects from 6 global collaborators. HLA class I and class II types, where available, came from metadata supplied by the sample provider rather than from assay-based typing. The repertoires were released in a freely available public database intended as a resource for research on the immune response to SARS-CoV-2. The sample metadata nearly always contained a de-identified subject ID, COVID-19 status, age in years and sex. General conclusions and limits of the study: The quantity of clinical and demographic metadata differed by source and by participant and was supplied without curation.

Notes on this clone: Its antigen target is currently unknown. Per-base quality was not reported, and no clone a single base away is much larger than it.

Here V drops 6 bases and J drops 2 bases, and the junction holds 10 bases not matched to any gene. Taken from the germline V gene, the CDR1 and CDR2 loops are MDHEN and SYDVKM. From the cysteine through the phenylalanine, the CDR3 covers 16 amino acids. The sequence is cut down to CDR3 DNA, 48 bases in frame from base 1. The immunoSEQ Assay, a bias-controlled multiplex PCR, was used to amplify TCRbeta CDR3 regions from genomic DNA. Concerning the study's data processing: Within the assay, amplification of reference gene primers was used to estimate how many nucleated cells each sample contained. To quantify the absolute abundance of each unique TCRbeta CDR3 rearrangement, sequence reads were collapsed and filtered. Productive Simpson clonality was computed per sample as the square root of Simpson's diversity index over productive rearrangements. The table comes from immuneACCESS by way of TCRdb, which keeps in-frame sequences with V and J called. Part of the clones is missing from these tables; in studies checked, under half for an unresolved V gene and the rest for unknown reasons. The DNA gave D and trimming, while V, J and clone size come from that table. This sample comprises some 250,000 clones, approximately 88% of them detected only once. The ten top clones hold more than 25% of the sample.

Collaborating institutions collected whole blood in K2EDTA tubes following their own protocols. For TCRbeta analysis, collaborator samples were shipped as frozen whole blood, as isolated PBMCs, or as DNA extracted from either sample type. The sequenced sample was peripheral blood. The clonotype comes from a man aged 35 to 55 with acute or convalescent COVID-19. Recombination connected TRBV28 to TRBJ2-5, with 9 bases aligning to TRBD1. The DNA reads TGTGCCAGCAGCTCACTGGACAGGGGAGGGCAAGAGACCCAGTACTTC. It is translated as CASSSLDRGGQETQYF. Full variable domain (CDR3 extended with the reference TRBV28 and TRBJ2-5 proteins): DVKVTQSSRYLVKRTGEKVFLECVQDMDHENMFWYRQDPGLGLRLIYFSYDVKMKEKGDIPEGYSVSREKKERFSLILESASTNQTSMYLCASSSLDRGGQETQYFGPGTRLLVL.